This TCR beta chain was found in a study of T cell changes during pregnancy in multiple sclerosis. Sequenced by immunoSEQ multiplex PCR; TCRdb stores in-frame clones only, minus some. The sample records tens of thousands of clones, about 96% being singletons. The germline V gene has CDR1 SGDLS and CDR2 YYNGEE. V shed 4 bases and J 4 bases; nucleotides not matched to a gene: 2. The CDR3 length is 15 residues. This rearrangement joins TRBV9 to TRBJ2-3, with 14 nucleotides matching TRBD2. The starting material was CD8+ T cells from peripheral blood mononuclear cells, obtained after pregnancy. The TCR sequence derives from a female donor with multiple sclerosis, enrolled in a pregnancy study. The CDR3 sequence is CASSPGLAGADTQYF. The CDR3 coding sequence is TGTGCCAGCAGCCCGGGACTAGCGGGAGCAGATACGCAGTATTTT.